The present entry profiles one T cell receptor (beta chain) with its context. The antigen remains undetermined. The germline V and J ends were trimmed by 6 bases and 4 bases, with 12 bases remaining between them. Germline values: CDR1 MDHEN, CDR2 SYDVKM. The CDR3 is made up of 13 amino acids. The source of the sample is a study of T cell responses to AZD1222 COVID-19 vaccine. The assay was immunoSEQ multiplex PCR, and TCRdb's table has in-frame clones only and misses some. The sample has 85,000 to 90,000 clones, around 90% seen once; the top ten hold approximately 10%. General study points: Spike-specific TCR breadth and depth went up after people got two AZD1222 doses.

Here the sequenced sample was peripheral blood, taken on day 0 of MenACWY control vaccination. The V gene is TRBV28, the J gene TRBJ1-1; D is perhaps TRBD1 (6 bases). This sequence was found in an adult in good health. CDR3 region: CASSHTGSTEAFF. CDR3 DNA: TGTGCCAGCAGCCATACAGGGAGCACTGAAGCTTTCTTT. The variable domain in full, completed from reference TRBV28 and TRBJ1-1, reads DVKVTQSSRYLVKRTGEKVFLECVQDMDHENMFWYRQDPGLGLRLIYFSYDVKMKEKGDIPEGYSVSREKKERFSLILESASTNQTSMYLCASSHTGSTEAFFGQGTRLTVV.